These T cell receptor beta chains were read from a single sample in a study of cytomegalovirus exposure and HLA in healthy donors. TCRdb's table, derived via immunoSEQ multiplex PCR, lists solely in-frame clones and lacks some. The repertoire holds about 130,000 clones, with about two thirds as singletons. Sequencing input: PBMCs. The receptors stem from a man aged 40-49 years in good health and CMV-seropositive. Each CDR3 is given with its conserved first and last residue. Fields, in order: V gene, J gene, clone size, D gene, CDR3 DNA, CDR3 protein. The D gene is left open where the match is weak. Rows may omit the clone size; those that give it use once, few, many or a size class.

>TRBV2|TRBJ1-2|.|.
TGTGCCAGCAGTGGGGTAGAGGACTATGGCTACACCTTC
CASSGVEDYGYTF
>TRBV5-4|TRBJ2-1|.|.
TGTGCCAGCAGTGTTGGGCACAGCTCCTACAATGAGCAGTTCTTC
CASSVGHSSYNEQFF
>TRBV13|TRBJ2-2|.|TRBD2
TGTGCCAGCAGCTGGACTAGCGGGCTTGCTCCCGGGGAGCTGTTTTTT
CASSWTSGLAPGELFF
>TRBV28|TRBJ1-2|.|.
TGTGCCAGCAGTTTTCGGGATTTCTATGGCTACACCTTC
CASSFRDFYGYTF
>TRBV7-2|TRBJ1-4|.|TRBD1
TGTGCCAGCAGCTCAGGACAGGGGGTCGCTAATGAAAAACTGTTTTTT
CASSSGQGVANEKLFF
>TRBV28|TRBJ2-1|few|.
TGTGCCAGCAGTTTATCTTACGAGAATGAGCAGTTCTTC
CASSLSYENEQFF
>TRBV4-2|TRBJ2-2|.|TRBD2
TGTGCCAGCAGCCAAGTGGCTAGCGGGCCGCGGGGCACCGGGGAGCTGTTTTTT
CASSQVASGPRGTGELFF
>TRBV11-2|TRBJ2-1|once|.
TGTGCCAGCAGCTTTGGGCTCAATGAGCAGTTCTTC
CASSFGLNEQFF
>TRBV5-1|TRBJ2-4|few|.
TGCGCCAGCAGCACTGACAGGGGAGGGTTCAAAAACATTCAGTACTTC
CASSTDRGGFKNIQYF
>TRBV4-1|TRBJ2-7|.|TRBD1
TGCGCCAGCAGCCAATTTCCCGGACAGGGGAGTGACGAGCAGTACTTC
CASSQFPGQGSDEQYF
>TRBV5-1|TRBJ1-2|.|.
TGCGCCAGCAGCTCCCAAGGACAGTCGGGCTATGGCTACACCTTC
CASSSQGQSGYGYTF
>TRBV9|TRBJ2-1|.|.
TGTGCCAGCAGCGTAGGTCGAGGCCCTGGGCAGTTCTTC
CASSVGRGPGQFF
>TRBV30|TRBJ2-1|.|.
TGTGCCTGGAGTGAGGGGGATCACAATGAGCAGTTCTTC
CAWSEGDHNEQFF
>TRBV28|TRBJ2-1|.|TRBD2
TGTGCCAGCAGCCTGGGACTAGCGGGAGGGCGAGGTGAGCAGTTCTTC
CASSLGLAGGRGEQFF
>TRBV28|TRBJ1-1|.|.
TGTGCCAGCACTTGGAACACTGAAGCTTTCTTT
CASTWNTEAFF
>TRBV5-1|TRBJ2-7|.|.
TGCGCCAGCAGCTTGGGAGGGGGTAACTCATACGAGCAGTACTTC
CASSLGGGNSYEQYF
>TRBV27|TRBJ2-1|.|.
TGTGCCAGCACCAAGAGCTCCTACAATGAGCAGTTCTTC
CASTKSSYNEQFF
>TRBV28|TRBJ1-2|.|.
TGTGCCAGCAGGGGGACATGGGGATGTGGCTACACCTTC
CASRGTWGCGYTF
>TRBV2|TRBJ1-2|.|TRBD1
TGTGCCAGCACCCCCGGGACAGGGGGTTATGGCTACACCTTC
CASTPGTGGYGYTF
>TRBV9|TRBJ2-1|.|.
TGTGCCAGCAGCGTAGGAGTGAATGAGCAGTTCTTC
CASSVGVNEQFF
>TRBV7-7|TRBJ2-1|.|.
TGTGCCAGCAGCTTAGCTGTGAGCTCCTACAATGAGCAGTTCTTC
CASSLAVSSYNEQFF
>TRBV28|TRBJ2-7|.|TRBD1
TGTGCCAGCAACCCCTTAACAGGGGCCTTCACCTACGAGCAGTACTTC
CASNPLTGAFTYEQYF
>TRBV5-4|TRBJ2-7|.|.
TGTGCCAGCAGCTTGGCCTTGGGGCTAAGCTCCTACGAGCAGTACTTC
CASSLALGLSSYEQYF
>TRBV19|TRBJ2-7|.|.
TGTGCCAGTAGTCAGGGTCGTTCCTACGAGCAGTACTTC
CASSQGRSYEQYF